The 11 T cell receptor beta chains reported below all come from one sample, sequenced in a study of blood T cell repertoires in COVID-19. The protocol was immunoSEQ multiplex PCR, while the TCRdb copy is restricted to in-frame clones and leaves out a portion. The table lists fewer than 400,000 clones, nearly 90% of them singletons. Specimen: PBMCs or T cells enriched from blood (not recorded which). These receptors all stem from a young woman who had recovered from COVID-19.

The sample holds one count of this clone. V usage is TRBV7-2 and J usage is TRBJ2-5; 7 bases fit TRBD2. CDR1 SGHTA and CDR2 FQGNSA come from the germline V gene. The J segment lost 3 bases and the V segment lost 5 bases, leaving 12 bases of the junction unmatched. The CDR3 extends over 16 amino acids. The CDR3 DNA follows: TGTGCCAGCAGCCTCTGGGGGGGAGGGTCGAAAGAGACCCAGTACTTC. Translating gives CASSLWGGGSKETQYF.

The chain links TRBV28 to TRBJ1-6, with D hard to call. Trimming cost V 4 bases and J 19 bases, with 14 bases left between them. Germline CDR1 and CDR2: MDHEN and SYDVKM. This CDR3 has 11 residues. The CDR3 reads CASSYARESHF. CDR3 nucleotide sequence: TGTGCCAGCAGTTACGCACGGGAATCACACTTT.

The V call is TRBV5-1, the J call TRBJ1-3; 7 bases align to TRBD1. Per the germline V gene, CDR1 is SGHRS and CDR2 is YFSETQ. The CDR3 runs to 17 residues. Trimming cost V 0 bases and J 3 bases; bases outside gene matches: 9. CDR3 loop: CASSLDGTGELGNTIYF. The CDR3, as DNA: TGCGCCAGCAGCTTGGATGGAACAGGGGAGCTTGGAAACACCATATATTTT. Full variable domain (rest looked up from reference TRBV5-1 and TRBJ1-3): KAGVTQTPRYLIKTRGQQVTLSCSPISGHRSVSWYQQTPGQGLQFLFEYFSETQRNKGNFPGRFSGRQFSNSRSEMNVSTLELGDSALYLCASSLDGTGELGNTIYFGEGSWLTVV.

V and J are TRBV4-3 and TRBJ1-2; 8 bases align to TRBD1. Trimming removed 2 bases from V and 7 bases from J; junction bases left unmatched: 9. The V gene's germline CDR1 is LGHNA and CDR2 YSLEER. This CDR3 comprises 15 residues. The CDR3 sequence is CASSQTQGATGGYTF. The DNA for the CDR3 is TGCGCCAGCAGCCAAACTCAGGGGGCTACGGGTGGCTACACCTTC.

The gene calls are TRBV6-5 and TRBJ1-2; weak D call: TRBD1 (6 bases). V lost 6 bases and J lost 8, with 16 bases in between. CDR1 MNHEY and CDR2 SVGAGI come from the germline V gene. This CDR3 spans 13 amino acids. For the CDR3, the DNA is TGTGCCAGCAGCCCACAACAGGGAGAAGGCTACACCTTC. It codes for CASSPQQGEGYTF.

The chain carries TRBV19 and TRBJ2-7, with D maybe TRBD2 (7 bases). The germline V gene encodes CDR1 LNHDA and CDR2 SQIVND (reference sequence). V was shortened by 5 bases and J by 2 bases, with 19 bases between the two germline ends. CDR3 length: 16 residues. The CDR3 sequence: CASSEGGRGQAYEQYF. The CDR3 DNA is TGTGCCAGTAGTGAGGGTGGGCGGGGGCAAGCCTACGAGCAGTACTTC.

The chain is built from TRBV6-5 and TRBJ1-5; 8 positions match TRBD1. The trim removed 9 bases at V and 7 bases at J, leaving 14 bases unmatched. CDR1 and CDR2 from the germline V gene are MNHEY and SVGAGI. CDR3 length: 15 amino acids. Written as DNA, the CDR3 is TGTGCCAGTATCAAGCGAACAGGGGGAACGCAGCCCCAGCATTTT. This encodes CASIKRTGGTQPQHF.

CDR3 nucleotides: TGTGCCAGCAGTTTTTCTGCCAGGCATGGCTACACCTTC. It translates to CASSFSARHGYTF. The chain carries TRBV12-3 or TRBV12-4 and TRBJ1-2, with D unclear. The CDR3 totals 13 residues. Trimming took 3 bases from V and 6 from J, leaving 11 bases between them.

The chain uses TRBV28 and TRBJ2-7; maybe TRBD1 (6 bases). The V gene lost 7 bases and the J gene lost 2 bases, with 18 bases spanning the gap. Germline-derived CDR1 and CDR2 are MDHEN and SYDVKM. The CDR3 is 15 amino acids. CDR3 sequence reads: CASTPPLGDTYEQYF. The DNA of the CDR3 is TGTGCCAGCACCCCCCCCCTAGGGGACACCTACGAGCAGTACTTC.

This clone was detected once. The CDR3 bases are TGTGCCAGCAGCGGGGACAGAACCTACGAGCAGTACTTC. Protein sequence: CASSGDRTYEQYF. This chain uses TRBV7-9 with TRBJ2-7; TRBD1 aligns across 7 bases. From germline, CDR1 is SEHNR and CDR2 FQNEAQ (reference sequence). J gave up 2 bases and V 5 bases, and 3 bases lay outside the gene matches. The CDR3 runs 13 residues.

The J gene is TRBJ1-5, the V gene TRBV7-9, with D possibly matching TRBD1 (6 bases). Trimming removed 1 base from V and 5 bases from J, with 15 bases in between. Germline values: CDR1 SEHNR, CDR2 FQNEAQ (reference sequence). This CDR3 has 16 amino acids. In DNA, the CDR3 is TGTGCCAGCAGCTTAGGTCAGGGGTCTGAGCATCAGCCCCAGCATTTT. As protein: CASSLGQGSEHQPQHF.